A selection of T cell receptor beta chains follows, all from one sample in a study of cytomegalovirus exposure and HLA in healthy donors. Sequencing used immunoSEQ multiplex PCR; TCRdb keeps in-frame clones, though not all of them. The profile shows more than 55,000 clones, about 95% of them singletons. The sequenced material came from PBMCs. The receptors originated from a young woman in good health and CMV-seronegative. Both conserved end residues are part of each CDR3. The order of the fields is clone size, J gene, V gene, D gene, CDR3 DNA, CDR3 protein. The D gene is left open where the match is weak. Not every row has a clone size; where given, it reads once, few, many or a size class.

>.|TRBJ2-3|TRBV7-9|.
TGTGCCAGCAGCCCAGGACAGCACAGCACAGATACGCAGTATTTT
CASSPGQHSTDTQYF
>.|TRBJ1-4|TRBV4-1|.
TGCGCCAGCAGCCTATGGCAAGCAACTAATGAAAAACTGTTTTTT
CASSLWQATNEKLFF
>.|TRBJ2-7|TRBV28|TRBD1
TGTGCCAGCCGCCCGACAGGGGCCTACGAGCAGTACTTC
CASRPTGAYEQYF
>.|TRBJ1-5|TRBV5-6|.
TGTGCCAGCAGCTTGTGGTCAGGGGTGAGCAATCAGCCCCAGCATTTT
CASSLWSGVSNQPQHF
>.|TRBJ2-5|TRBV2|TRBD2
TGTGCCAGCAGTGAGGGGAGACTAGCGGGGGGCCAAGAGACCCAGTACTTC
CASSEGRLAGGQETQYF
>.|TRBJ2-1|TRBV6-1|.
TGTGCCAGCAGTGGACCGACAGCAAGCTCCTACAATGAGCAGTTCTTC
CASSGPTASSYNEQFF
>once|TRBJ1-6|TRBV5-5|TRBD1
TGTGCCAGCAGCCTGAGACAGGGTTTCAATTCACCCCTCCACTTT
CASSLRQGFNSPLHF
>.|TRBJ2-7|TRBV10-3|.
TGTGCCATCAGCCTGACAGACTACGAGCAGTACTTC
CAISLTDYEQYF
>.|TRBJ1-3|TRBV7-2|.
TGTGCCAGCAGCGCACAGGGTTCAGGAAACACCATATATTTT
CASSAQGSGNTIYF
>.|TRBJ2-4|TRBV4-1|.
TGCGCCAGCAGCCAAGCACCATTACAGGGTAACAAAAACATTCAGTACTTC
CASSQAPLQGNKNIQYF
>.|TRBJ2-7|TRBV29-1|.
TGCAGCGTTGAAGGGTCCCGACAAACGAATCCCTACGAGCAGTACTTC
CSVEGSRQTNPYEQYF
>.|TRBJ1-1|TRBV9|.
TGTGCCAGCAGCGTAGGCAGGGACTCTGAAGCTTTCTTT
CASSVGRDSEAFF
>.|TRBJ2-3|TRBV28|.
TGTGCCAGCAGCAATGTCGGGGGGCCCACAGATACGCAGTATTTT
CASSNVGGPTDTQYF
>.|TRBJ1-6|TRBV29-1|.
TGCAGCGCCGCCGACGGAGAGACCAATTCACCCCTCCACTTT
CSAADGETNSPLHF
>.|TRBJ1-3|TRBV9|TRBD1
TGTGCCAGCAGCGCTCCAGGGGGCTATGGAAACACCATATATTTT
CASSAPGGYGNTIYF
>.|TRBJ2-3|TRBV5-8|TRBD1
TGTGCCAGCAGCTTGACAGGGGGCAAAGTAGATACGCAGTATTTT
CASSLTGGKVDTQYF
>.|TRBJ1-1|TRBV15|.
TGTGCCACCAGCGGCCGGGACTCGAACACTGAAGCTTTCTTT
CATSGRDSNTEAFF
>.|TRBJ1-2|TRBV30|.
TGTGCCTGGAGTCCACAGAGTTATGGCTACACCTTC
CAWSPQSYGYTF
>.|TRBJ1-6|TRBV21-1|.
TGTGCCAGCGCTGAAGACAGGGATAATTCACCCCTCCACTTT
CASAEDRDNSPLHF
>.|TRBJ2-1|TRBV9|TRBD2
TGTGCCAGCAGCGTAGGATCGGGGGGGATCGGGTCTGAGCAGTTCTTC
CASSVGSGGIGSEQFF
>.|TRBJ2-3|TRBV6-1|TRBD2
TGTGCCAGCAGTGAATCAGCGGGGGGCACAGATACGCAGTATTTT
CASSESAGGTDTQYF
>once|TRBJ2-7|TRBV7-9|TRBD1
TGTGCCAGCAGCTTAGAGACAGGGGTGGGCGGGCAGTACTTC
CASSLETGVGGQYF
>once|TRBJ2-3|TRBV7-3|TRBD2
TGTGCCAGCAGCTTAGGAGTACTAGCGGGCCAGGCAGATACGCAGTATTTT
CASSLGVLAGQADTQYF
>.|TRBJ2-1|TRBV28|TRBD2
TGTGCCAGCAGGAACTCGAGACTAGCAAGAGACTACAATGAGCAGTTCTTC
CASRNSRLARDYNEQFF
>.|TRBJ2-1|TRBV2|.
TGTGCCAGCAGTTTTCCTCCGGGACTGATGTACAATGAGCAGTTCTTC
CASSFPPGLMYNEQFF
>.|TRBJ1-4|TRBV11-2|.
TGTGCCAGCAGCCCCCCGGGGGGGGCAACTAATGAAAAACTGTTTTTT
CASSPPGGATNEKLFF
>.|TRBJ2-7|TRBV6-1|TRBD1
TGTGCCAGCAGTGAACGGGACAGGATCAACGAGCAGTACTTC
CASSERDRINEQYF
>.|TRBJ1-1|TRBV27|.
TGTGCCAGCAGTTTAGGGCCGAGCACTGAAGCTTTCTTT
CASSLGPSTEAFF
>.|TRBJ1-3|TRBV27|TRBD1
TGTGCCAGCAGTCGACAGGGGCTTATCTCTGGAAACACCATATATTTT
CASSRQGLISGNTIYF
>.|TRBJ1-5|TRBV28|TRBD1
TGTGCCAGCAGTTCGACAGGGAGTCAGCCCCAGCATTTT
CASSSTGSQPQHF
>.|TRBJ1-3|TRBV28|TRBD1
TGTGCCAGCAGTTCGACAGGGTACTCTGGAAACACCATATATTTT
CASSSTGYSGNTIYF
>.|TRBJ2-2|TRBV5-1|TRBD1
TGCGCCAGCAGCTTAAGTGGGACAGGGAGCCCCTGGGGCACCGGGGAGCTGTTTTTT
CASSLSGTGSPWGTGELFF
>.|TRBJ2-7|TRBV5-8|TRBD2
TGTGCCAGCAGTTTTAGCGGGGGGACCTCCTACGAGCAGTACTTC
CASSFSGGTSYEQYF
>.|TRBJ2-7|TRBV9|.
TGTGCCAGCAGCGCAGACTATAGGAGCTCCTACGAGCAGTACTTC
CASSADYRSSYEQYF
>.|TRBJ1-6|TRBV28|.
TGTGCCAGCAGTAACCCCAGGGGTGAGGCTTCACCCCTCCACTTT
CASSNPRGEASPLHF
>.|TRBJ1-5|TRBV6-4|.
TGTGCCAGCAGTGAAACAGGGTTTGGATCAGCGGCCCAGCATTTT
CASSETGFGSAAQHF
>.|TRBJ2-7|TRBV2|TRBD2
TGTGCCAGCAGTGAAGGGGAGGGTAGCTCCTACGAGCAGTACTTC
CASSEGEGSSYEQYF